A selection of T cell receptor beta chains follows, all from one sample in a study of blood T cell repertoires in COVID-19. The data were produced by immunoSEQ multiplex PCR, yet TCRdb's version contains in-frame clones alone and is incomplete. The sample carries a few hundred thousand clones, roughly 84% recorded once. Input material: PBMCs or T cells enriched from blood (not recorded which). The receptors originated from a woman in her forties or fifties who had been exposed to COVID-19. CDR3s include the opening cysteine and the closing phenylalanine or tryptophan. A D gene is named only where the DNA matches it firmly. The size entry is marked missing in some rows and otherwise reads once, few, many or a size class.

cdr3_nt: TGTGCCAGTAGTCCCTCCCGACACGCACAAGAGACCCAGTACTTC
cdr3_aa: CASSPSRHAQETQYF
v_call: TRBV19
d_call: NA
j_call: TRBJ2-5
cdr3_length: 15
clone_size: NA

cdr3_nt: TGTGCCAGCTCATCGACCTCGACAGGGTATCCCCAGCATTTT
cdr3_aa: CASSSTSTGYPQHF
v_call: TRBV18
d_call: TRBD1
j_call: TRBJ1-5
cdr3_length: 14
clone_size: NA

cdr3_nt: TGTGCCAGCAGCCAAGCCATGGACATATACTATGGCTACACCTTC
cdr3_aa: CASSQAMDIYYGYTF
v_call: TRBV3-1/TRBV3-2
d_call: NA
j_call: TRBJ1-2
cdr3_length: 15
clone_size: few

cdr3_nt: TGTGCCAGCCTGGGAGGAGGGAACACTGAAGCTTTCTTT
cdr3_aa: CASLGGGNTEAFF
v_call: TRBV6-5
d_call: NA
j_call: TRBJ1-1
cdr3_length: 13
clone_size: NA

cdr3_nt: TGTGCCAGCAATAGGGGGTTGTATGGCTACACCTTC
cdr3_aa: CASNRGLYGYTF
v_call: TRBV12-3/TRBV12-4
d_call: NA
j_call: TRBJ1-2
cdr3_length: 12
clone_size: NA

cdr3_nt: TGTGCCAGCAGCCAGCGAAGGGGGCCTGGAAACACCATATATTTT
cdr3_aa: CASSQRRGPGNTIYF
v_call: TRBV3-1/TRBV3-2
d_call: TRBD1
j_call: TRBJ1-3
cdr3_length: 15
clone_size: NA

cdr3_nt: TGTGCCAGCAGCCAAGATCGAGGGTCGGGGGAAGCTTTCTTT
cdr3_aa: CASSQDRGSGEAFF
v_call: TRBV3-1/TRBV3-2
d_call: NA
j_call: TRBJ1-1
cdr3_length: 14
clone_size: NA

cdr3_nt: TGTGCTAGTGGCCCTCGGGGGGGTGAAAAACTGTTTTTT
cdr3_aa: CASGPRGGEKLFF
v_call: TRBV12-5
d_call: NA
j_call: TRBJ1-4
cdr3_length: 13
clone_size: few

cdr3_nt: TGTGCCAGTAGTAGGGTGGGCGATCCCTATGGCTACACCTTC
cdr3_aa: CASSRVGDPYGYTF
v_call: TRBV19
d_call: NA
j_call: TRBJ1-2
cdr3_length: 14
clone_size: NA

cdr3_nt: TGTGCCACCAGCAGAGATCTGGGTCAGGCGGAAAAACTGTTTTTT
cdr3_aa: CATSRDLGQAEKLFF
v_call: TRBV15
d_call: NA
j_call: TRBJ1-4
cdr3_length: 15
clone_size: NA

cdr3_nt: TGTGCCAGCAGCCCCAGGGGCCCCGGCACAGATACGCAGTATTTT
cdr3_aa: CASSPRGPGTDTQYF
v_call: TRBV7-8
d_call: NA
j_call: TRBJ2-3
cdr3_length: 15
clone_size: NA

cdr3_nt: TGTGCCAGTAGTACCATCCCGGCGCGGACAGGGCGGACTGAAGCTTTCTTT
cdr3_aa: CASSTIPARTGRTEAFF
v_call: TRBV19
d_call: TRBD1
j_call: TRBJ1-1
cdr3_length: 17
clone_size: NA

cdr3_nt: TGTGCCAGCAGCCAAGACGCGGGCGAGCAGTACTTC
cdr3_aa: CASSQDAGEQYF
v_call: TRBV14
d_call: NA
j_call: TRBJ2-7
cdr3_length: 12
clone_size: NA

cdr3_nt: TGCGCCAGCAGCAAGACAGTAGACGAGCAGTACTTC
cdr3_aa: CASSKTVDEQYF
v_call: TRBV5-1
d_call: NA
j_call: TRBJ2-7
cdr3_length: 12
clone_size: NA

cdr3_nt: TGTGCCAGCAGCTTAGGGGCGAACACTGAAGCTTTCTTT
cdr3_aa: CASSLGANTEAFF
v_call: TRBV7-7
d_call: NA
j_call: TRBJ1-1
cdr3_length: 13
clone_size: NA

cdr3_nt: TGTGCCAGCAGCTTCCGAAGCGGGGGGGCAACTGGGGCCAACGTCCTGACTTTC
cdr3_aa: CASSFRSGGATGANVLTF
v_call: TRBV7-2
d_call: TRBD2
j_call: TRBJ2-6
cdr3_length: 18
clone_size: NA

cdr3_nt: TGTGCCATCCGGGACAGGTCACGATTACCCTCCTACGAGCAGTACTTC
cdr3_aa: CAIRDRSRLPSYEQYF
v_call: TRBV24-1
d_call: TRBD1
j_call: TRBJ2-7
cdr3_length: 16
clone_size: NA

cdr3_nt: TGCGCCAGCAGCCTCGGACAGGGGGCCGATGAGCAGTTCTTC
cdr3_aa: CASSLGQGADEQFF
v_call: TRBV4-3
d_call: TRBD1
j_call: TRBJ2-1
cdr3_length: 14
clone_size: NA

cdr3_nt: TGTGCCAGCAGCTTAAGAGTGACAACTGTCACCGGGGAGCTGTTTTTT
cdr3_aa: CASSLRVTTVTGELFF
v_call: TRBV13
d_call: NA
j_call: TRBJ2-2
cdr3_length: 16
clone_size: NA

cdr3_nt: TGTGCCAGCAGCCCGACAGGTAGGAGAGGTCAGCCCCAGCATTTT
cdr3_aa: CASSPTGRRGQPQHF
v_call: TRBV11-2
d_call: NA
j_call: TRBJ1-5
cdr3_length: 15
clone_size: NA

cdr3_nt: TGTGCCAGCATTGGGACAGTGAACACTGAAGCTTTCTTT
cdr3_aa: CASIGTVNTEAFF
v_call: TRBV5-4
d_call: TRBD1
j_call: TRBJ1-1
cdr3_length: 13
clone_size: NA

cdr3_nt: TGTGCCAGCAGTCCTGAACGGACTGCCACAGATACGCAGTATTTT
cdr3_aa: CASSPERTATDTQYF
v_call: TRBV3-1/TRBV3-2
d_call: NA
j_call: TRBJ2-3
cdr3_length: 15
clone_size: NA

cdr3_nt: TGTGCCAGCAGCTTGGCCAAAGGAGTGAACACTGAAGCTTTCTTT
cdr3_aa: CASSLAKGVNTEAFF
v_call: TRBV5-4
d_call: NA
j_call: TRBJ1-1
cdr3_length: 15
clone_size: NA

cdr3_nt: TGTGCCATCAGTTCGGGACAGGGGGTAGGTTCACCCCTCCACTTT
cdr3_aa: CAISSGQGVGSPLHF
v_call: TRBV10-3
d_call: TRBD1
j_call: TRBJ1-6
cdr3_length: 15
clone_size: NA

cdr3_nt: TGTGCCAGCAGTCGGCCTCTGGGGACCGGGACACTAAAGAAGGATACGCAGTATTTT
cdr3_aa: CASSRPLGTGTLKKDTQYF
v_call: TRBV28
d_call: NA
j_call: TRBJ2-3
cdr3_length: 19
clone_size: NA

cdr3_nt: TGTGCCAGCTCTTTCGGGGTCACTGAAGCTTTCTTT
cdr3_aa: CASSFGVTEAFF
v_call: TRBV18
d_call: NA
j_call: TRBJ1-1
cdr3_length: 12
clone_size: NA

cdr3_nt: TGCGCCAGCAGCTTCACACCCAGGACAGTCCCGTCCTACGAGCAGTACTTC
cdr3_aa: CASSFTPRTVPSYEQYF
v_call: TRBV5-1
d_call: NA
j_call: TRBJ2-7
cdr3_length: 17
clone_size: NA

cdr3_nt: TGCGCCAGCAGCTTGGCAGGAAATTCACCCCTCCACTTT
cdr3_aa: CASSLAGNSPLHF
v_call: TRBV5-1
d_call: NA
j_call: TRBJ1-6
cdr3_length: 13
clone_size: NA

cdr3_nt: TGCGCCAGCACCCCAGAAGTAGCAGCTCTCTCTGGAAACACCATATATTTT
cdr3_aa: CASTPEVAALSGNTIYF
v_call: TRBV4-1
d_call: NA
j_call: TRBJ1-3
cdr3_length: 17
clone_size: NA

cdr3_nt: TGTGCCAGCTCAACTCTTGGTGACACCGGGGAGCTGTTTTTT
cdr3_aa: CASSTLGDTGELFF
v_call: TRBV18
d_call: NA
j_call: TRBJ2-2
cdr3_length: 14
clone_size: NA

cdr3_nt: TGTGCCAGCAGTTCGAGCGGGGAGAGAGAGACCCAGTACTTC
cdr3_aa: CASSSSGERETQYF
v_call: TRBV27
d_call: TRBD2
j_call: TRBJ2-5
cdr3_length: 14
clone_size: NA

cdr3_nt: TGCGCCAGCAGCGAGACTCAAGAGACCCAGTACTTC
cdr3_aa: CASSETQETQYF
v_call: TRBV5-1
d_call: NA
j_call: TRBJ2-5
cdr3_length: 12
clone_size: NA

cdr3_nt: TGTGCCAGCAGCTCTTCGGGGAGGGGAAACACTGAAGCTTTCTTT
cdr3_aa: CASSSSGRGNTEAFF
v_call: TRBV11-2
d_call: NA
j_call: TRBJ1-1
cdr3_length: 15
clone_size: NA

cdr3_nt: TGTGCCAGCTCACCACCGAGAGGGATTGATGGCTACACCTTC
cdr3_aa: CASSPPRGIDGYTF
v_call: TRBV18
d_call: NA
j_call: TRBJ1-2
cdr3_length: 14
clone_size: once

cdr3_nt: TGTGCCAGCAGCTTAGAGTCCGGTCAGCCCCAGCATTTT
cdr3_aa: CASSLESGQPQHF
v_call: TRBV7-9
d_call: NA
j_call: TRBJ1-5
cdr3_length: 13
clone_size: NA

cdr3_nt: TGCAGTGCTAGGTTCGGGGAGACCCAGTACTTC
cdr3_aa: CSARFGETQYF
v_call: TRBV20-1
d_call: NA
j_call: TRBJ2-5
cdr3_length: 11
clone_size: NA

cdr3_nt: TGTGCCAGCAGTCGGGGGGATAGCAATCAGCCCCAGCATTTT
cdr3_aa: CASSRGDSNQPQHF
v_call: TRBV6-5
d_call: NA
j_call: TRBJ1-5
cdr3_length: 14
clone_size: NA

cdr3_nt: TGTGCTAGTGGTTTGGTACTTGGTTTCTCAGATACGCAGTATTTT
cdr3_aa: CASGLVLGFSDTQYF
v_call: TRBV12-5
d_call: NA
j_call: TRBJ2-3
cdr3_length: 15
clone_size: NA

cdr3_nt: TGTGCCAGCAGTCCGTCGGGGGGGCACACCATATATTTT
cdr3_aa: CASSPSGGHTIYF
v_call: TRBV28
d_call: NA
j_call: TRBJ1-3
cdr3_length: 13
clone_size: NA

cdr3_nt: TGTGCCAGCGGGACTAGCGGGGGGATCACAGATACGCAGTATTTT
cdr3_aa: CASGTSGGITDTQYF
v_call: TRBV27
d_call: TRBD2
j_call: TRBJ2-3
cdr3_length: 15
clone_size: NA

cdr3_nt: TGTGCCTGGAGTGATGGGGGGACTGAAGCTTTCTTT
cdr3_aa: CAWSDGGTEAFF
v_call: TRBV30
d_call: NA
j_call: TRBJ1-1
cdr3_length: 12
clone_size: NA

cdr3_nt: TGCGCCAGCAGCCAAGTCAAGAACATGAACACTGAAGCTTTCTTT
cdr3_aa: CASSQVKNMNTEAFF
v_call: TRBV4-1
d_call: NA
j_call: TRBJ1-1
cdr3_length: 15
clone_size: NA

cdr3_nt: TGCAGCGTTGCTCGCGTAGCGAACTATGGCTACACCTTC
cdr3_aa: CSVARVANYGYTF
v_call: TRBV29-1
d_call: NA
j_call: TRBJ1-2
cdr3_length: 13
clone_size: NA

cdr3_nt: TGTGCCAGCAGCTTCGGGTCCCCCTCTGGAAACACCATATATTTT
cdr3_aa: CASSFGSPSGNTIYF
v_call: TRBV7-9
d_call: NA
j_call: TRBJ1-3
cdr3_length: 15
clone_size: NA

cdr3_nt: TGCGCCAGCAGCCAAGATTGGGCAGACACAGATACGCAGTATTTT
cdr3_aa: CASSQDWADTDTQYF
v_call: TRBV4-1
d_call: NA
j_call: TRBJ2-3
cdr3_length: 15
clone_size: NA

cdr3_nt: TGCGCCAGCAGCTTGGCGCGACAGTACACAGATACGCAGTATTTT
cdr3_aa: CASSLARQYTDTQYF
v_call: TRBV5-1
d_call: NA
j_call: TRBJ2-3
cdr3_length: 15
clone_size: NA